This T cell receptor beta chain was profiled in a study of shared clonotypes between healthy human individuals (dated by TCRdb to the early 2020s). For the wider study: The cohort included a few men and a couple of women between 18 and 49 years of age. For each donor, CD4 naive and CD4 memory were each given three plates, CD8 naive was given two plates, and CD8 memory was given one plate. To estimate repertoire size and how much clonotypes are shared between individuals, the study performed deep sequencing of blood TCR repertoires from roughly five healthy adults. To increase sequencing depth and limit assay-specific biases, different laboratories used diverse techniques to prepare libraries and sequence TCR repertoires. Per donor, leukapheresis produced somewhere between about 0.8 and 9 billion PBMCs. The investigation overall reported the following: Higher generation probabilities were observed for clonotypes shared by all four sorted-subset donors than for non-shared clonotypes. Rarefaction of sorted-subset datasets indicated incomplete sequencing despite the large sequencing depth. Sampling was restricted to blood, and TCR repertoires in tissue are likely to differ from TCR repertoires in blood. Naive subsets generally had larger estimated clonotype richness than memory subsets did. Because the study included a small number of donors, the genetic and exposure-history diversity represented was limited. Sharing across a few donors was observed for approximately 5% of naive CD4, less than 4% of naive CD8, about 2.5% of memory CD4, and over 0.3% of memory CD8 clonotypes. Pairwise subsampling indicated that sequencing depth was expected to affect the degree of clonotype sharing among donors.

Concerning this clone itself: This clone's antigen is unknown. No much larger clonotype is one base removed from it; base qualities were not supplied.

The donors were healthy, HIV-negative adults who had no recently reported acute infections or vaccinations. Every donor was a Caucasian adult living in Nashville, Tennessee, USA. CD4+ T cells were enriched through magnetic negative selection, after which naive cells were positively selected on CD45RA and the remaining negative fraction served as the memory subset. Blood was obtained by leukapheresis, after which PBMCs were separated by Ficoll-Histopaque density gradient centrifugation and cryopreserved in liquid nitrogen vapor phase. Analytical flow cytometry was used to check the purity and quantity of every magnetically sorted T cell population. From each sorted fraction, genomic DNA was isolated and quantified by UV absorbance on a Nanodrop 2000c. The V and J ends are trimmed by 3 bases and 5 bases, leaving 14 bases between them. From the cysteine up to the phenylalanine, the CDR3 has a length of 14 residues. Only CDR3 DNA remains: 42 bases, in frame from the first base. Based on the germline V gene, the CDR1 and CDR2 sequences are SGHRS and YFSETQ.

Using the deep immunoSEQ assay, TCR CDR3 regions were amplified from genomic DNA by multiplex PCR. Extracted genomic DNA from each cell subset was spread evenly across all wells of several immunoSEQ 96-well plates, with each plate serving as a replicate. For sorted subsets, each replicate PCR was loaded with around 220 ng genomic DNA, equivalent to 30,000 to 35,000 T cell genomes. Purified libraries were measured with a Qubit 3.0 fluorometer, size-checked on a Bioanalyzer 2100, and measured again with the KAPA Library Quantification kit. Each immunoSEQ 96-well plate was sequenced on its own single-read 150-cycle Illumina NextSeq 550 flow cell. Processing in the source paper ran as follows. The immunoSEQ output contained only junctional sequences without quality scores, so filtering could not match that applied to full-length reads. Sequences were annotated with PyIR, a Python wrapper for IgBLAST v1.9, using IMGT germline references to assign V/J genes and CDR3. Reads with weak V/J assignments (E-value above 1e-6), missing CDR3, stop codons, out-of-frame junctions, or ambiguous translated residues were removed. V3J clonotypes were defined as sequences sharing an identical inferred V gene, J gene, and CDR3 amino acid sequence. Percentage overlap between repertoires was computed as shared unique clonotypes divided by the size of the smaller repertoire. Richness of each repertoire was evaluated using RTK rarefaction, the Chao1 estimator, and Recon v2.1 estimates of unobserved clonotypes. Generation probabilities for all TCRbeta clonotypes obtained by the gDNA method from several donors were computed using OLGA. In TCRdb, the immuneACCESS table is reduced to in-frame sequences with V and J assigned. These tables do not hold every clone; where another copy was compared, an unresolved V gene accounts for under half, and the others remain unexplained. Clone size and the V and J calls come from that table; the DNA yielded D and trimming. In all, the sample holds roughly 2,300,000 clones, and just under 95% of those were seen once. Of the sample, 0.37% is held by the ten largest clones.

The sequence was obtained from a man in his late teens or twenties in good health. Some clones in this sample may be carry-over from other donors' samples. This chain joins TRBV5-1 to TRBJ2-5; matching of 6 bases hints at TRBD1 as the D gene. Sequencing input: naive CD4+ T cells from PBMCs. The cell subset or site label, read with the paper, signifies: CD45RA+ positively selected. The DNA is as follows: TGCGCCAGCAGCTCTCGCAGGGGACGGGAGACCCAGTACTTC. Its protein reads: CASSSRRGRETQYF.